Following are 15 T cell receptor beta chains from one sample sequenced in a study of a mutant IDH1 vaccine in newly diagnosed glioma. Specified time point: week 35, safety follow-up. Alongside topical imiquimod, each dose of vaccine comprised 300 ug of mutant IDH1 20-mer peptide. The protocol was immunoSEQ multiplex PCR, while the TCRdb copy is restricted to in-frame clones and leaves out a portion. The sample gives about 68,000 clones, 84% of which show up once; over 9.5% is in the top ten. These receptors lack a known antigen. Sequenced material: PBMCs, taken from a glioma patient whose treatment included an IDH1 peptide vaccine. The receptor source for this set is a young man with glioma.

The J gene is TRBJ1-5, the V gene TRBV6-1; D gene unclear. Germline V CDR1 and CDR2: MNHNS, SASEGT. Between the trimmed V and J ends, which lost 9 bases and 4 bases, there was a span of 7 bases. The CDR3 has 11 amino acids. The CDR3 loop is CASSSNQPQHF. The CDR3 DNA sequence: TGTGCCAGTTCATCTAATCAGCCCCAGCATTTT.

The rearrangement uses TRBV4-2 and TRBJ2-2; D gene ambiguous. CDR3 length: 15 amino acids. The V end was cut by 0 bases, the J end by 4 bases, with 9 bases between. Germline lookup yields CDR1 LGHNA and CDR2 YNFKEQ. The CDR3 loop is CASSQDITSTGELFF. For the CDR3, the DNA is TGTGCCAGCAGCCAAGATATAACAAGCACCGGGGAGCTGTTTTTT.

The V call is TRBV19, the J call TRBJ1-2; perhaps TRBD1 as D (5 bases). Germline assignment: CDR1 LNHDA and CDR2 SQIVND (reference sequence). Trimming shortened V by 4 bases and J by 6 bases, and 12 bases separated the two germline ends. This CDR3 has 13 residues. CDR3 residues: CASSSTGNHGYTF. In DNA, the CDR3 is TGTGCCAGTAGTAGCACAGGCAACCATGGCTACACCTTC.

This chain links TRBV5-1 with TRBJ1-1, with D possibly TRBD1 on 6 matching bases. V lost 2 bases, J lost 2 bases, and 10 bases lay in between. The germline CDR1 and CDR2 sequences are SGHRS and YFSETQ. The CDR3 is 14 amino acids. CDR3 loop: CASSFRGGNTEAFF. CDR3 in DNA: TGCGCCAGCAGCTTCAGAGGGGGAAACACTGAAGCTTTCTTT.

This clone was seen just once. This chain links TRBV18 with TRBJ2-7, with TRBD2 matching over 7 bases. J lost 3 bases, V lost 6 bases, and 11 bases had no gene match. Germline values: CDR1 KGHSH, CDR2 LQKENI. The CDR3 has 15 residues. The CDR3 loop reads CASSPAGVKGYEQYF. The DNA of the CDR3 is TGTGCCAGCTCTCCGGCGGGAGTTAAGGGCTACGAGCAGTACTTC.

The V gene is TRBV6-6, the J gene TRBJ1-2, with a weak D call TRBD1 (6 bases). The CDR3 has 16 residues. V lost 10 bases to trimming and J lost 4 bases, with 25 bases between them. Germline V gene data show CDR1 as MNHNY and CDR2 as SVGAGI (reference sequence). As DNA, the CDR3 is TGTGCCACCCGAGGGGGAAGGGGTATTCGTGTCTATGGCTACACCTTC. Amino acids: CATRGGRGIRVYGYTF.

The sample holds a few counts of this clone. DNA of the CDR3: TGTGCCAGTAGTACTTATAAGAATCAGCCCCAGCATTTT. Its protein is CASSTYKNQPQHF. The V gene is TRBV19, the J gene TRBJ1-5; D ambiguous. Germline V lookup: CDR1 LNHDA, CDR2 SQIVND (reference sequence). With 4 bases removed from V and 4 bases from J, the gap between germline ends came to 8 bases. This CDR3 has 13 residues.

This clone appeared a single time. The rearrangement uses TRBV6-5 and TRBJ1-1, with a weak D call TRBD1 (6 bases). Germline CDR1 is MNHEY and CDR2 is SVGAGI. V was clipped by 2 bases and J by 3 bases, with 7 bases between them. The CDR3 is 13 amino acids. For the CDR3, the DNA is TGTGCCAGCAGTTACGGGGGCTACACTGAAGCTTTCTTT. As protein: CASSYGGYTEAFF.

Judged by abundance, this clone is medium-sized (0.01 to 0.1%). The chain has TRBV4-2 and TRBJ1-1; D gene unclear. The germline V gene has CDR1 LGHNA and CDR2 YNFKEQ. V was trimmed by 0 bases and J by 4 bases, leaving 9 bases between them. The CDR3 runs 14 residues. As DNA, the CDR3 is TGTGCCAGCAGCCAAGATCCGGGGAGCACTGAAGCTTTCTTT. As protein: CASSQDPGSTEAFF.

The chain couples TRBV2 to TRBJ1-1, with D unclear. V was shortened by 7 bases and J by 0 bases, with 12 bases between the two germline ends. Germline CDR1 reads SNHLY; CDR2 reads FYNNEI. The CDR3 consists of 14 residues. The CDR3 sequence: CASKIETVNTEAFF. In DNA, the CDR3 is TGTGCCAGCAAAATCGAGACTGTGAACACTGAAGCTTTCTTT.

This chain connects TRBV7-9 to TRBJ2-2; D possibly uses TRBD1 or TRBD2 (5 bases each). Trimming cost V 3 bases and J 6 bases, with 8 bases left between them. In germline, CDR1 is SEHNR, CDR2 FQNEAQ (reference sequence). The CDR3 is 13 amino acids. The CDR3 nucleotides read TGTGCCAGCAGCTTCATGGGACCCGGGGAGCTGTTTTTT. Its translation is CASSFMGPGELFF.

This CDR3 reads CASSGSDWIKDYGYTF. CDR3 coding DNA: TGTGCCAGCAGTGGGTCAGACTGGATCAAAGACTATGGCTACACCTTC. The rearrangement joins TRBV6-1 to TRBJ1-2; D gene uncertain. In germline, CDR1 is MNHNS, CDR2 SASEGT. The CDR3 is 16 residues long. Trimming cost V 4 bases and J 3 bases, with 18 bases left between them.

CDR3 protein: CASSSRDRGDGNTIYF. The CDR3 DNA reads as TGTGCCAGCAGCTCGAGGGACAGGGGAGATGGAAACACCATATATTTT. The J gene is TRBJ1-3, the V gene TRBV5-4; 10 bases align to TRBD1. Germline V gene data show CDR1 as SGHNT and CDR2 as YYREEE (reference sequence). J was trimmed by 3 bases and V by 3 bases; bases with no gene match: 6. This CDR3 contains 16 residues.

V is TRBV7-9 and J is TRBJ1-1; possible D gene TRBD1, 6 bases. This CDR3 region has 15 residues. V lost 1 base, J lost 4 bases, and 13 bases lay in between. CDR1 SEHNR and CDR2 FQNEAQ come from the germline V gene (reference sequence). The CDR3 DNA reads TGTGCCAGCAGCTTAGTCGGCAGGGGTGTCACTGAAGCTTTCTTT. As protein: CASSLVGRGVTEAFF.

The gene calls are TRBV18 and TRBJ1-2; possible D gene TRBD1, 5 bases. The V end was cut by 3 bases, the J end by 6 bases, with 5 bases between. Per germline, CDR1 KGHSH and CDR2 LQKENI. The length of the CDR3 is 11 residues. The DNA for the CDR3 is TGTGCCAGCTCACCGGGGGATGGCTACACCTTC. Its translation is CASSPGDGYTF.